The text below deals with one T cell receptor (beta chain). Its antigen is not yet known. No clone much larger than this one lies a single base away; base qualities are absent. From each donor, a single peripheral blood sample of about 120 mL on average was drawn into heparinised tubes. A BD FACSAria II and a panel including CD45RO, CCR7, CD25, CD127, CD95 and CD27 were used to sort naive, central memory, regulatory and stem cell-like memory CD4+ T cells. Every sorted population had a purity above 95%. PBMCs were separated immediately by Lymphoprep density gradient centrifugation and were stained directly, without being cultured. So that batch effects would be minimized, each experiment stained and sorted samples in pairs, pairing one healthy donor with one patient. The CDR3 starts with the cysteine, ends with the phenylalanine, and has 16 residues. The read is trimmed to its CDR3 DNA, 48 bases read in frame from base 1. CDR1 and CDR2, looked up from the germline V gene (reference sequence), are LNHNV and YYDKDF. The junction carries 16 bases between V and J, which are trimmed by 1 base and 6 bases respectively.

This entry comes from a study of beta chain features in type 1 diabetes (dated by TCRdb to 2017 to 2018). General notes on the study: Mean age, gender distribution, total cell number and subset yield were not different between patients and healthy donors. A total of about 110,000,000 sorted cells were examined across all samples, and a strong correlation was observed between cell number per subset and RNA yield. In the study, recently diagnosed type 1 diabetes patients and matched healthy donors were compared on the TCRB repertoires of their sorted circulating CD4+ T cell subsets. Whereas all 30 or so donors provided naive and central memory subsets, regulatory and stem cell-like memory subsets were isolated from just 8 patients and roughly eight healthy donors. Study-wide conclusions, independent of this receptor: Because cDNA was sequenced instead of genomic DNA, highly expressing activated cells could be over-represented, though the groups showed no difference in activation or CD3 levels. Naive, central memory and regulatory TCRB repertoires appeared more similar among patients than among healthy donors. Patients with type 1 diabetes made fewer insertions and deleted more nucleotides at VDJ recombination sites, implying thymic rearrangement abnormalities. PCR might favor shorter templates, but patient and control samples were amplified and corrected together, so any skew would affect both groups equally. HLA sub-analyses involved small numbers of individuals, so any influence of HLA type on TCRB rearrangement remained unresolved. In all four CD4+ subsets, TCRB CDR3 length was moderately but significantly shorter in type 1 diabetes patients.

The entire amount of isolated RNA was reverse transcribed using the High Capacity cDNA Reverse Transcription Kit, so the sequenced TCRB transcripts were expressed ones. Naive, central memory and regulatory T cell samples underwent deep immunoSEQ sequencing, averaging around 4 million total reads per sample. Sorted cells were lysed in RLT buffer and RNA was extracted with DNase-treated RNeasy Micro or Mini kits, depending on cell number. Each cell subset was processed on its own to prevent cross-contamination, while patient and healthy donor samples were processed together. Using the immunoSEQ multiplex PCR, TCRB sequences were amplified from cDNA into 87-bp fragments spanning the CDR3 region. Sequencing of the amplicons was done on the Illumina HiSeq platform. The paper's processing steps were these. Synthetic template baselines were used to correct PCR bias computationally, reads within Hamming distance 2 were collapsed together, and singletons that could not be merged were discarded. Reads were aligned against IMGT to assign V, D and J genes, CDR3 length and insertions or deletions at six rearrangement sites. Within each subset, clonotype counts were normalized to sorted cell number, after which true diversity and Gini coefficients were computed with the tcR R package. Repertoire sharing was quantified using the overlap coefficient calculated on TCRB nucleotide sequences. Sourced from immuneACCESS, this table was stored by TCRdb with only in-frame sequences that have V and J called. A share of the clones is absent; for the studies checked, an unresolved V gene accounts for under half, and the remainder has no known explanation. V and J calls and clone size come straight from that table; D and trimming were deduced from the DNA. In all, the sample holds about 340,000 clones, and 7% to 10% of those were seen once. The biggest ten clones account for about 1% of the sample.

The sample comprised central memory CD4+ T cells from blood. The sequence links TRBV15 to TRBJ1-5; the D gene is unclear. The sequence was collected from a man aged 25-40 years with type 1 diabetes. The DNA sequence follows: TGTGCCACCAGCAGAGCCACCGGGTCTTCGGTTCAGCCCCAGCATTTT. Its protein is CATSRATGSSVQPQHF.